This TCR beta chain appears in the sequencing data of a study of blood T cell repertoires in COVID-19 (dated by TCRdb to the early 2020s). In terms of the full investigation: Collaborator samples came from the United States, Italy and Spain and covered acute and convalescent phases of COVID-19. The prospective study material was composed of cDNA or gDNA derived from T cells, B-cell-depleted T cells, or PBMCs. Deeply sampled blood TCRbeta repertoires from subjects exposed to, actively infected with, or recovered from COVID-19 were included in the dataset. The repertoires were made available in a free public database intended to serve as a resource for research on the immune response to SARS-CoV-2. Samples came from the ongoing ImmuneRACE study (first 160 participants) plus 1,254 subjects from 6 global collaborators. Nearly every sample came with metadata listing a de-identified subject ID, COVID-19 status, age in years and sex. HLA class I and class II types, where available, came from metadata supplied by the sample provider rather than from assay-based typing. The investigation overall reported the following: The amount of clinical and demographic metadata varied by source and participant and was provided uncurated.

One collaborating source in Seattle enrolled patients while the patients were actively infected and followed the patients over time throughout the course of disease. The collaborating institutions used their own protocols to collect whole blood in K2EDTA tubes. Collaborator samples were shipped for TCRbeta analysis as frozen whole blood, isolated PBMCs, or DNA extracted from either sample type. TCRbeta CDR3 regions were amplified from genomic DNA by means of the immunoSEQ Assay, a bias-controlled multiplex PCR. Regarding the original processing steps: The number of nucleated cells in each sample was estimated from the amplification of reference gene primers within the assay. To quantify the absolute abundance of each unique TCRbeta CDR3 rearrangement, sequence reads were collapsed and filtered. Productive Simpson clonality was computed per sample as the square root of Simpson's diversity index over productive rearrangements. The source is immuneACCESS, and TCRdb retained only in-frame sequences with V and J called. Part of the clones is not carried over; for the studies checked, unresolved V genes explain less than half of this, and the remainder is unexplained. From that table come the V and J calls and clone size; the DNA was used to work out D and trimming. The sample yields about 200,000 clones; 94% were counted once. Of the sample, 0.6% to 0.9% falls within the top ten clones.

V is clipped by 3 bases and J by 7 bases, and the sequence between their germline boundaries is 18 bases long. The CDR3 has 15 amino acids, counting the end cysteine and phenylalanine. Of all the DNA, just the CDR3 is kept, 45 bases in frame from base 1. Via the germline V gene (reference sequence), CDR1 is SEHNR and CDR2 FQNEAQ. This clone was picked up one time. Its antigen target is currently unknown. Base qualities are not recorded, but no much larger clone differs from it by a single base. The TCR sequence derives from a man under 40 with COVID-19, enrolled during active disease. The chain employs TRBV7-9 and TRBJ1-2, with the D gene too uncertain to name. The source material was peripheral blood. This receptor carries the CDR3 CASSFDGGPGLGYTF. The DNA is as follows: TGTGCCAGCAGCTTTGATGGCGGTCCTGGTCTTGGCTACACCTTC.